Listed below are T cell receptor beta chains from one sample, sequenced in a study of beta chain features in type 1 diabetes. The table came from immunoSEQ multiplex PCR; TCRdb's copy has only in-frame clones and leaves some out. The sample gives about 250,000 clones, roughly 13% of which show up once; more than 0.025% is in the top ten. Source material: naive CD4+ T cells from blood. Source of these receptors: a woman aged 40 to 50 in good health. CDR3s include the opening cysteine and the closing phenylalanine or tryptophan. A D gene is named only where the DNA matches it firmly. Size tells how often a clone was seen (once, few, many) or the class of an expanded clone, and some rows leave it out.

abundance	d_gene	v_gene	j_gene	CDR3aa	CDR3nt
.	TRBD1	TRBV5-6	TRBJ1-6	CASSWFPGQVDSPLHF	TGTGCCAGCAGCTGGTTCCCGGGACAGGTAGATTCACCCCTCCACTTT
once	.	TRBV7-6	TRBJ2-5	CASSFEILETQYF	TGTGCCAGCAGCTTTGAGATTTTAGAGACCCAGTACTTC
.	.	TRBV4-3	TRBJ1-3	CASSQDQGLSGNTIYF	TGCGCCAGCAGCCAAGATCAGGGTCTCTCTGGAAACACCATATATTTT
.	TRBD1	TRBV27	TRBJ2-7	CASSPRQGISHYEQYF	TGTGCCAGCAGTCCAAGACAGGGTATCTCCCACTACGAGCAGTACTTC
.	.	TRBV15	TRBJ1-4	CATSRDFRGSNEKLFF	TGTGCCACCAGCAGAGATTTCAGGGGCTCTAATGAAAAACTGTTTTTT
many	.	TRBV15	TRBJ1-4	CATSWGATNEKLFF	TGTGCCACCAGCTGGGGGGCAACTAATGAAAAACTGTTTTTT
few	TRBD1	TRBV5-1	TRBJ1-2	CASSPGTGSGYTF	TGCGCCAGCAGCCCTGGGACAGGGTCTGGCTACACCTTC
few	TRBD1	TRBV5-1	TRBJ2-7	CASSLTGGPYEQYF	TGCGCCAGCAGCCTGACAGGGGGTCCCTACGAGCAGTACTTC
few	TRBD1	TRBV5-1	TRBJ1-6	CASSVDRVSYNSPLHF	TGCGCCAGCAGCGTTGACAGGGTGTCCTATAATTCACCCCTCCACTTT
.	.	TRBV6-5	TRBJ2-5	CASSDPGAKTQYF	TGTGCCAGCAGTGACCCTGGGGCGAAGACCCAGTACTTC
few	TRBD2	TRBV18	TRBJ2-5	CASSPGLAGGQETQYF	TGTGCCAGCTCACCCGGACTAGCGGGGGGGCAAGAGACCCAGTACTTC
.	.	TRBV27	TRBJ1-2	CARTQNLTNYGYTF	TGTGCCAGGACACAGAACCTTACTAACTATGGCTACACCTTC
.	.	TRBV18	TRBJ2-5	CASSPVRGQETQYF	TGTGCCAGCTCACCAGTCAGGGGACAAGAGACCCAGTACTTC
.	.	TRBV25-1	TRBJ1-6	CASSESLGAGNSPLHF	TGTGCCAGCAGTGAGTCCTTGGGGGCCGGTAATTCACCCCTCCACTTT
.	TRBD1	TRBV6-6	TRBJ1-1	CASSYLGQGDFF	TGTGCCAGCAGTTACTTGGGACAGGGGGATTTCTTT
few	.	TRBV11-2	TRBJ2-2	CASSFGGRTSGELFF	TGTGCCAGCAGCTTCGGGGGGCGTACCTCCGGGGAGCTGTTTTTT
.	TRBD1	TRBV19	TRBJ2-2	CASSIDRGRHTGELFF	TGTGCCAGTAGTATCGACAGGGGGCGCCACACCGGGGAGCTGTTTTTT
.	.	TRBV9	TRBJ1-2	CASTSDISGNYGYTF	TGTGCCAGCACCTCGGATATATCAGGAAACTATGGCTACACCTTC
.	.	TRBV7-2	TRBJ2-1	CASSLVGQGYNEQFF	TGTGCCAGCAGCTTAGTCGGGCAGGGATACAATGAGCAGTTCTTC
.	TRBD1	TRBV2	TRBJ1-4	CATKGGGQTNEKLFF	TGTGCCACCAAGGGTGGGGGACAGACTAATGAAAAACTGTTTTTT
.	.	TRBV7-2	TRBJ2-7	CATQGKGLLYEQYF	TGTGCCACCCAGGGAAAGGGCCTGCTCTACGAGCAGTACTTC
.	TRBD2	TRBV25-1	TRBJ2-5	CASSEQRGAQETQYF	TGTGCCAGCAGTGAACAGCGGGGGGCCCAAGAGACCCAGTACTTC
few	.	TRBV19	TRBJ2-6	CASTLWGSTFSGANVLTF	TGTGCCAGTACCCTTTGGGGCAGTACTTTCTCTGGGGCCAACGTCCTGACTTTC
.	TRBD1	TRBV5-1	TRBJ2-2	CASSLSGTGGTGELFF	TGCGCCAGCAGCCTCTCGGGGACAGGGGGCACCGGGGAGCTGTTTTTT
.	.	TRBV6-5	TRBJ1-1	CASSYRGVGMNTEAFF	TGTGCCAGCAGTTATCGTGGAGTAGGCATGAACACTGAAGCTTTCTTT
.	.	TRBV2	TRBJ2-2	CASSVRETNTGELFF	TGTGCCAGCAGCGTAAGGGAGACGAACACCGGGGAGCTGTTTTTT
.	.	TRBV4-1	TRBJ2-7	CASSQPTSGAYEQYF	TGCGCCAGCAGCCAGCCCACGTCGGGGGCCTACGAGCAGTACTTC
few	TRBD2	TRBV5-1	TRBJ2-7	CASSRGLAGDRTTEQYF	TGCGCCAGCAGCAGAGGACTAGCGGGGGACCGAACGACTGAGCAGTACTTC
.	.	TRBV6-1	TRBJ2-1	CASSTGRAHNEQFF	TGTGCCAGCAGTACAGGGAGGGCACACAATGAGCAGTTCTTC
.	.	TRBV5-4	TRBJ2-4	CASSQEIAKNIQYF	TGTGCCAGCAGCCAGGAAATAGCCAAAAACATTCAGTACTTC
few	TRBD2	TRBV28	TRBJ2-5	CASTPRRGGEQYF	TGTGCCAGCACCCCCCGGCGCGGGGGAGAGCAGTACTTC
.	.	TRBV21-1	TRBJ1-4	CASRRPQGEKLFF	TGTGCCAGCAGGAGACCCCAGGGTGAAAAACTGTTTTTT
.	.	TRBV6-5	TRBJ1-2	CASSFGPRHLNYGYTF	TGTGCCAGCAGTTTCGGCCCTCGACACCTAAACTATGGCTACACCTTC
.	.	TRBV9	TRBJ1-1	CASSVPHGMSFF	TGTGCCAGCAGCGTACCCCACGGGATGTCTTTCTTT
.	.	TRBV5-1	TRBJ1-1	CASSLSFGPRGADTEAFF	TGCGCCAGCAGCTTGTCGTTCGGCCCCCGGGGGGCGGACACTGAAGCTTTCTTT
few	TRBD1	TRBV5-6	TRBJ1-3	CASSSRDRGNTIYF	TGTGCCAGCAGCTCCCGGGACAGAGGAAACACCATATATTTT
few	.	TRBV19	TRBJ2-1	CASSIAYRNNEQFF	TGTGCCAGTAGTATAGCGTACAGAAACAATGAGCAGTTCTTC
.	TRBD2	TRBV11-2	TRBJ2-1	CASSLDPGRLAGRRDNEQFF	TGTGCCAGCAGCTTAGATCCGGGAAGACTAGCGGGGCGGAGGGACAATGAGCAGTTCTTC
few	.	TRBV2	TRBJ1-5	CASRSVKNSNQPQHF	TGTGCCAGCAGATCGGTGAAAAATAGCAATCAGCCCCAGCATTTT
few	TRBD1	TRBV19	TRBJ1-5	CASRLLQGVGNQPQHF	TGTGCCAGTCGCCTCCTACAGGGGGTGGGCAATCAGCCCCAGCATTTT
.	TRBD1	TRBV27	TRBJ2-5	CASSSQGARGGQETQYF	TGTGCCAGCAGTTCACAGGGGGCGAGGGGAGGGCAAGAGACCCAGTACTTC
.	.	TRBV6-4	TRBJ1-6	CASRGETWSSPLHF	TGTGCCAGCAGAGGTGAGACTTGGAGCTCACCCCTCCACTTT
few	TRBD1	TRBV18	TRBJ2-5	CASSPTGVVETQYF	TGTGCCAGCTCACCCACAGGGGTTGTAGAGACCCAGTACTTC
.	TRBD1	TRBV6-5	TRBJ2-1	CASSTPGQYNEQFF	TGTGCCAGCAGTACCCCGGGACAGTACAATGAGCAGTTCTTC
.	TRBD1	TRBV5-1	TRBJ2-2	CASSTRTGMDTGELFF	TGCGCCAGCAGCACTCGGACAGGGATGGACACCGGGGAGCTGTTTTTT
.	.	TRBV10-3	TRBJ2-2	CAITQSGRVNTGELFF	TGTGCCATCACCCAATCGGGGAGAGTGAACACCGGGGAGCTGTTTTTT
few	TRBD2	TRBV19	TRBJ2-2	CASSRLAGANTGELFF	TGTGCCAGTAGTAGACTAGCGGGGGCCAACACCGGGGAGCTGTTTTTT
.	TRBD1	TRBV5-1	TRBJ2-3	CASSLGTGKDTQYF	TGCGCCAGCAGCTTGGGGACAGGGAAAGATACGCAGTATTTT
.	.	TRBV6-6	TRBJ2-3	CASSWDISTDTQYF	TGTGCCAGCAGTTGGGACATATCAACAGATACGCAGTATTTT
.	.	TRBV18	TRBJ1-5	CASSPSAGWGQPQHF	TGTGCCAGCTCACCATCGGCAGGGTGGGGACAGCCCCAGCATTTT
few	.	TRBV12-5	TRBJ1-2	CASGLGTDLNYGYTF	TGTGCTAGTGGTTTGGGGACAGACCTTAACTATGGCTACACCTTC
few	.	TRBV2	TRBJ2-1	CASGGEQFF	TGTGCCAGCGGGGGGGAGCAGTTCTTC
few	.	TRBV29-1	TRBJ1-1	CSVEGRIRDTYGNTEAFF	TGCAGCGTTGAAGGTAGGATCCGGGACACCTATGGGAACACTGAAGCTTTCTTT
few	.	TRBV7-9	TRBJ2-7	CASSLFAYEQYF	TGTGCCAGCAGCTTGTTCGCCTACGAGCAGTACTTC
few	TRBD2	TRBV29-1	TRBJ2-5	CSGKLAGGPLDQETQYF	TGCAGCGGGAAATTAGCGGGGGGGCCTTTAGACCAAGAGACCCAGTACTTC
few	TRBD2	TRBV6-5	TRBJ2-4	CASSYSGASGGPLDF	TGTGCCAGCAGTTACTCGGGTGCTAGCGGGGGGCCCTTGGACTTC
.	TRBD2	TRBV19	TRBJ2-5	CASTLAGGQETQYF	TGTGCCAGTACGCTAGCGGGGGGCCAAGAGACCCAGTACTTC
few	TRBD2	TRBV7-8	TRBJ2-5	CASSFGGGRPQYF	TGTGCCAGCAGCTTTGGGGGGGGGAGACCCCAGTACTTC
few	.	TRBV4-1	TRBJ1-1	CASSLRGGPNTEAFF	TGCGCCAGCAGCCTTAGGGGAGGCCCGAACACTGAAGCTTTCTTT